This T cell receptor beta chain was documented in a study of blood T cell repertoires in COVID-19 (dated by TCRdb to about 2020). At the level of the whole study: Samples from collaborators originated in the United States, Italy and Spain and spanned both the acute and convalescent phases of COVID-19. The material from the prospective study consisted of cDNA or gDNA derived from T cells, B-cell-depleted T cells, or PBMCs. Sample metadata almost always included a de-identified subject ID, COVID-19 status, age in years and sex. HLA class I and class II types, where available, came from metadata supplied by the sample provider rather than from assay-based typing. The dataset comprised deeply sampled blood TCRbeta repertoires from subjects exposed to, actively infected with, or recovered from COVID-19. The repertoires were released in a freely available public database meant as a resource for research on the immune response to SARS-CoV-2. Samples were obtained from the ongoing ImmuneRACE study (first 160 participants) and from about 1,300 subjects provided by 6 global collaborators.

General study outcomes and caveats: The amount of clinical and demographic metadata varied by source and participant and was provided uncurated.

Points on this clone: Which antigen it targets is not known. No base qualities exist here, and no much larger clone lies one base off it.

Each collaborating institution followed its own protocols to collect whole blood in K2EDTA tubes. For TCRbeta analysis, collaborators shipped samples in one of three forms: frozen whole blood, isolated PBMCs, or DNA extracted from either of those sample types. The germline V gene gives CDR1 as SNHLY and CDR2 as FYNNEI. Trimming costs V 3 bases and J 5 bases, and their ends lie 13 bases apart. Its CDR3 holds 14 amino acids, cysteine through phenylalanine. Only CDR3 DNA remains: 42 bases, in frame from the first base. The immunoSEQ Assay, a bias-controlled multiplex PCR, was used to amplify TCRbeta CDR3 regions from genomic DNA. The published analysis was carried out like this. The number of nucleated cells in each sample was estimated from the amplification of reference gene primers within the assay. To quantify the absolute abundance of each unique TCRbeta CDR3 rearrangement, sequence reads were collapsed and filtered. Productive Simpson clonality was computed per sample as the square root of Simpson's diversity index over productive rearrangements. TCRdb's version of the immuneACCESS table is confined to in-frame rearrangements and falls short of the full clone set. An unresolved V gene accounts for under half of the shortfall where checked; the remainder is of unknown origin. The DNA gave D and trimming, while V, J and clone size come from that table. Recorded for this sample are roughly 380,000 clones; roughly 85% of them occurred a single time. Roughly 3.4% of the sample is taken by the ten largest.

This TCR was recovered from a woman under 30 with acute or convalescent COVID-19. Sequencing input: peripheral blood. In this chain, TRBV2 is recombined with TRBJ2-5; the D gene is perhaps TRBD2, from 6 matching bases. The CDR3 sequence is CASSERTRGETQYF. In nucleotide form, the sequence is TGTGCCAGCAGTGAGCGGACACGGGGGGAGACCCAGTACTTC.